A few counts support the clone carrying this T cell receptor (beta chain). Profiling relied on immunoSEQ multiplex PCR, and the TCRdb table lists in-frame clones only, not all of them. In the table there are about 210,000 clones, approximately 86% of which are singletons. These data are taken from a study of blood T cell repertoires in COVID-19. The germline V gene encodes CDR1 MNHEY and CDR2 SVGEGT. Trimming left V 2 bases short and J 5 bases short, with 21 bases between. The CDR3 is made up of 17 amino acids. Material: PBMCs or T cells enriched from blood (not recorded which). This TCR was recovered from a man aged 18 to 30 with acute COVID-19. The chain employs TRBV6-2 or TRBV6-3 and TRBJ1-1; possible D gene TRBD1, 5 bases. The CDR3 DNA reads as TGTGCCAGCAGTTACGGGTGGGCAGGGCGGATTAAAACTGAAGCTTTCTTT. It is translated as CASSYGWAGRIKTEAFF.